Following are 23 T cell receptor beta chains from one sample sequenced in a study of T cell repertoires in aging, cancer and after chemotherapy. TCR beta rearrangements were amplified from peripheral blood genomic DNA. A mixed TRB-A/B primer pool amplified rearranged TRB by multiplex touch-down PCR. MiXCR was run by TCRdb on the multiplex PCR reads, yielding one entry per CDR3 protein. The data contain approximately 11,000 distinct CDR3 sequences, less than 30% of them singletons. The sample taken for sequencing was blood. These receptors came from a human donor in good health.

The chain recombines TRBV6-5 with TRBJ1-5; D gene ambiguous. This CDR3 has 12 amino acids. Trimming removed 4 bases at V and 9 bases at J, with 10 bases between. The germline CDR1 and CDR2 sequences are MNHEY and SVGAGI. Here the CDR3 reads CASSSDRWPQHF. CDR3 sequence (DNA): TGTGCCAGCAGTTCCGACCGCTGGCCCCAGCATTTT.

The V and J genes are TRBV6-5 and TRBJ1-3; 7 bases match TRBD1. V lost 6 bases and J lost 4; bases outside the gene matches: 3. CDR1 and CDR2 (germline): MNHEY, SVGAGI. The CDR3 is 13 amino acids. The CDR3 bases are TGTGCCAGCAGCCAGGACAGGGGAAACACCATATATTTT. Its translation: CASSQDRGNTIYF.

J is TRBJ1-5 and V is TRBV6-5; 12 bases agree with TRBD1. CDR3 length: 17 residues. The germline V gene has CDR1 MNHEY and CDR2 SVGAGI. V shed 2 bases, J shed 7 bases, and the junction held 9 bases outside the gene matches. The CDR3 DNA reads as TGTGCCAGCAGTTACGAGCCGACAGGGACAGGGGGCCAGCCCCAGCATTTT. As protein: CASSYEPTGTGGQPQHF.

In its sample, this clonotype was seen a few times. In DNA form, the CDR3 reads TGTGCCAGCAGCTTGGACAGGGCCACAGATACGCAGTATTTT. Its protein is CASSLDRATDTQYF. The chain combines TRBV7-2 with TRBJ2-3; 8 nucleotides align to TRBD1. CDR1 is SGHTA and CDR2 is FQGNSA in the germline V gene. The CDR3 is 14 residues long. V trimming: 3 bases; J trimming: 2 bases; junction bases outside the gene matches: 1. Using reference TRBV7-2 and TRBJ2-3 for the parts outside the CDR3, the full variable domain is GAGVSQSPSNKVTEKGKDVELRCDPISGHTALYWYRQSLGQGLEFLIYFQGNSAPDKSGLPSDRFSAERTGGSVSTLTIQRTQQEDSAVYLCASSLDRATDTQYFGPGTRLTVL.

This clonotype rates as medium-sized (0.01 to 0.1%). V usage is TRBV29-1 and J usage is TRBJ2-7; maybe TRBD1 (7 bases). The CDR3 runs 12 residues. Germline V gene lookup returns CDR1 SQVTM and CDR2 ANQGSEA. V was shortened by 7 bases and J by 4 bases, with 14 bases between the two germline ends. CDR3 loop: CSGGAGGYEQYF. The CDR3 bases are TGCAGCGGAGGGGCAGGGGGGTACGAGCAGTACTTC.

J is TRBJ2-2 and V is TRBV20-1, with a possible D match to TRBD1 (6 bases). The ends were cut back, 6 bases at V and 1 base at J, with 9 bases in the middle. There are 13 residues in the CDR3. Germline CDR1 reads DFQATT; CDR2 reads SNEGSKA (reference sequence). The CDR3 is CSAQTGNTGELFF. The CDR3 DNA sequence: TGCAGTGCCCAGACAGGGAACACCGGGGAGCTGTTTTTT.

Only a few counts were recorded for this clonotype. J is TRBJ1-2 and V is TRBV11-1; perhaps TRBD1 as D (6 bases). Per the germline V gene, CDR1 is SGHAT and CDR2 is FQDESV (reference sequence). V was shortened by 5 bases and J by 4 bases, with 20 bases between the two germline ends. This CDR3 is built from 16 residues. CDR3 loop: CASSQGGRRAFYGYTF. CDR3 in DNA: TGTGCCAGCAGCCAAGGGGGAAGAAGAGCTTTCTATGGCTACACCTTC.

V usage is TRBV20-1 and J usage is TRBJ2-1; TRBD2 matches 7 bases. The trim removed 4 bases at V and 2 bases at J, leaving 8 bases unmatched. Germline CDR1 DFQATT, CDR2 SNEGSKA (reference sequence). The CDR3 is made up of 15 amino acids. The CDR3 DNA reads TGCAGTGCTACACCAGGGACTAAGACCTACAATGAGCAGTTCTTC. This translates into CSATPGTKTYNEQFF.

This clonotype has a handful of counts. This chain connects TRBV6-5 to TRBJ1-3, with TRBD1 as a possible D gene (5 bases). Germline V gene data show CDR1 as MNHEY and CDR2 as SVGAGI. This CDR3 is 13 amino acids long. Trimming stripped 6 bases from V and 11 bases from J, with 17 bases between. CDR3 DNA sequence: TGTGCCAGCAGCGGACACGGAAGTGACCCCATATATTTT. It specifies CASSGHGSDPIYF.

This clonotype was observed a few times. This sequence joins TRBV7-9 and TRBJ2-2, with 7 nucleotides matching TRBD2. CDR3 size: 16 residues. With V trimmed by 8 bases and J by 3 bases, 12 bases remained unmatched. Germline loops: CDR1 SEHNR, CDR2 FQNEAQ (reference sequence). CDR3 in DNA: TGTGCCAGCCCCGAGGAAAGGGAGGGGTACACCGGGGAGCTGTTTTTT. This encodes CASPEEREGYTGELFF. The variable domain in full, with the rest retrieved from reference TRBV7-9 and TRBJ2-2, is DTGVSQNPRHKITKRGQNVTFRCDPISEHNRLYWYRQTLGQGPEFLTYFQNEAQLEKSRLLSDRFSAERPKGSFSTLEIQRTEQGDSAMYLCASPEEREGYTGELFFGEGSRLTVL.

This clonotype has more than one count but fewer than ten. This chain links TRBV6-5 with TRBJ2-7; 8 bases align to TRBD1. CDR1 MNHEY and CDR2 SVGAGI come from the germline V gene. This CDR3 comprises 13 residues. J lost 6 bases, V lost 8 bases, and 9 bases had no gene match. CDR3 nucleotides: TGTGCCAGCGCCAACCAGGGGGCTTTCGAGCAGTACTTC. It encodes CASANQGAFEQYF.

This sequence joins TRBV6-2 or TRBV6-3 and TRBJ1-5; D not resolved. The CDR3 spans 12 residues. V lost 7 bases and J lost 4, with 8 bases in between. Germline lookup yields CDR1 MNHEY and CDR2 SVGEGT. CDR3 nucleotide sequence: TGTGCCAGCAACGACCCAAATCAGCCCCAGCATTTT. It yields the protein CASNDPNQPQHF.

The genes are TRBV7-9 and TRBJ1-4, with 8 positions matching TRBD1. V lost 4 bases to trimming and J lost 8 bases; unmatched junction nucleotides: 9. CDR3 length: 15 residues. Germline V gene data show CDR1 as SEHNR and CDR2 as FQNEAQ (reference sequence). CDR3 sequence: CASSSYTGGREKLFF. Written as DNA, the CDR3 is TGTGCCAGCAGCTCCTACACAGGGGGAAGGGAAAAACTGTTTTTT.

This clonotype is deemed medium-sized (0.01 to 0.1%). V is TRBV20-1 and J is TRBJ1-3; possible D gene TRBD1, 6 bases. Per germline, CDR1 DFQATT and CDR2 SNEGSKA (reference sequence). The V and J ends lost 6 bases and 0 bases respectively, with 12 bases between them. The CDR3 extends over 14 amino acids. Written as DNA, the CDR3 is TGCAGTGCGCCGGGACAAAGCTCTGGAAACACCATATATTTT. Translated: CSAPGQSSGNTIYF.

This chain uses TRBV27 with TRBJ1-2, with 7 positions matching TRBD1. CDR1 MNHEY and CDR2 SMNVEV come from the germline V gene (reference sequence). The CDR3 length is 14 residues. Trimming took 7 bases from V and 7 from J; bases not matched to a gene: 12. The CDR3 coding sequence is TGTGCCAGCAATAAACAGGGGTCGGGGGGTGGCTACACCTTC. Encoded protein: CASNKQGSGGGYTF.

The CDR3 loop is CASSPRGESDTQYF. For the CDR3, the DNA is TGTGCCAGCAGCCCCAGGGGCGAATCTGATACGCAGTATTTT. This chain joins TRBV7-2 and TRBJ2-3; possible D gene TRBD1, 6 bases. Germline CDR1 SGHTA, CDR2 FQGNSA. The CDR3 loop spans 14 amino acids. V was clipped by 5 bases and J by 6 bases, with 15 bases between them.

The CDR3 region is CASSFRGPNYGYTF. DNA of the CDR3: TGTGCCAGCAGTTTCAGGGGGCCCAACTATGGCTACACCTTC. The J gene is TRBJ1-2, the V gene TRBV6-1; the match to TRBD1 covers 8 bases. V gave up 5 bases and J gave up 2 bases; unmatched junction bases: 4. Germline values: CDR1 MNHNS, CDR2 SASEGT. The length of the CDR3 is 14 residues.

Only a few counts were recorded for this clonotype. V usage is TRBV6-4 and J usage is TRBJ1-1, with D possibly matching TRBD1 (6 bases). Looked up from germline, CDR1 is MRHNA and CDR2 is SNTAGT. Trimming took off 4 bases at V and 1 base at J, with 13 bases between the two ends. This CDR3 contains 15 residues. The CDR3 nucleotides read TGTGCCAGCAGTGCTAGCAGGGGTCAGAACACTGAAGCTTTCTTT. Translated, it gives CASSASRGQNTEAFF.

In this sample, this clonotype is medium-sized. CDR3: CASRIETGDYEQYF. CDR3 in DNA: TGTGCCAGCCGGATTGAGACAGGAGATTACGAGCAGTACTTC. The V gene is TRBV6-5, the J gene TRBJ2-7; D possibly corresponds to TRBD1 (6 bases). The ends were cut back, 8 bases at V and 4 bases at J, with 18 bases in the middle. The germline CDR1 and CDR2 sequences are MNHEY and SVGAGI. CDR3 length equals 14 residues.

This clonotype was seen a handful of times. V usage is TRBV28 and J usage is TRBJ1-1; D possibly corresponds to TRBD1 (6 bases). From germline, CDR1 is MDHEN and CDR2 SYDVKM. This CDR3 has 16 amino acids. V lost 5 bases to trimming and J lost 2 bases, with 18 bases between them. CDR3 residues: CASSPTGATQNTEAFF. The CDR3 DNA reads as TGTGCCAGCAGTCCTACGGGGGCGACACAAAACACTGAAGCTTTCTTT.

This chain links TRBV11-2 with TRBJ2-1; possible D gene TRBD2, 5 bases. V was cut by 2 bases and J by 4 bases, with 18 bases left in between. The germline V gene encodes CDR1 SGHAT and CDR2 FQNNGV. The CDR3 totals 17 residues. This CDR3 is CASSLRVRTGNYNEQFF. The CDR3 DNA sequence: TGTGCCAGCAGCTTAAGGGTACGGACGGGGAATTACAATGAGCAGTTCTTC.

Concerning this clonotype: One end of the junction varies from germline; a read error may be responsible. This sequence joins TRBV7-7 and TRBJ2-7; D possibly corresponds to TRBD2 (5 bases). Looked up from germline, CDR1 is SSHAT and CDR2 is FNYEAQ (reference sequence). The CDR3 totals 15 residues. CDR3 loop: CASSLQPGGYYEQYF. The CDR3 DNA sequence: TGTGCTAGCAGCTTACAGCCTGGCGGGTACTACGAGCAGTACTTC. The complete variable domain, with remaining parts taken from reference TRBV7-7 and TRBJ2-7, reads GAGVSQSPRYKVTKRGQDVTLRCDPISSHATLYWYQQALGQGPEFLTYFNYEAQPDKSGLPSDRFSAERPEGSISTLTIQRTEQRDSAMYRCASSLQPGGYYEQYFGPGTRLTVT.

Regarding this clonotype: At one end, the junction sequence differs from germline, possibly due to a read error. The V and J genes are TRBV13 and TRBJ2-2; maybe TRBD1 (6 bases). The length of the CDR3 is 17 residues. The germline V gene has CDR1 PRHDT and CDR2 FYEKMQ (reference sequence). CDR3 coding DNA: TGTGCCAGCAGCTTAGGTGCGTGGGGGCGGAACACCGAGGAGCTGTTTTTT. It translates to CASSLGAWGRNTEELFF. Full variable domain (outside the CDR3, taken from reference TRBV13 and TRBJ2-2): AAGVIQSPRHLIKEKRETATLKCYPIPRHDTVYWYQQGPGQDPQFLISFYEKMQSDKGSIPDRFSAQQFSDYHSELNMSSLELGDSALYFCASSLGAWGRNTEELFFGEGSRLTVL.